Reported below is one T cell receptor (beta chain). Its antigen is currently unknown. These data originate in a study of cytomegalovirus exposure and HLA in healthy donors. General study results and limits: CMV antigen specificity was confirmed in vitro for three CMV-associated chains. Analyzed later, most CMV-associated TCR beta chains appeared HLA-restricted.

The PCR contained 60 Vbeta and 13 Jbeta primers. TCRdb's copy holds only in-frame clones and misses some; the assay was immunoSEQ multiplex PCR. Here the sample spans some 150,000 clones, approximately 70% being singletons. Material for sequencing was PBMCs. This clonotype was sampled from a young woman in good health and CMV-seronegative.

In DNA, the CDR3 is TGTGCCAGCAGTTTATGGGCTAGCGGGCAAGAGACCCAGTACTTC. Protein: CASSLWASGQETQYF. The chain carries TRBV28 and TRBJ2-5; TRBD2 matches 8 bases. Germline V CDR1 and CDR2: MDHEN, SYDVKM. The J segment lost 2 bases and the V segment lost 0 bases, leaving 2 bases of the junction unmatched. CDR3 length: 15 residues. The full variable domain, in which reference TRBV28 and TRBJ2-5 provide the parts outside the CDR3, is DVKVTQSSRYLVKRTGEKVFLECVQDMDHENMFWYRQDPGLGLRLIYFSYDVKMKEKGDIPEGYSVSREKKERFSLILESASTNQTSMYLCASSLWASGQETQYFGPGTRLLVL.